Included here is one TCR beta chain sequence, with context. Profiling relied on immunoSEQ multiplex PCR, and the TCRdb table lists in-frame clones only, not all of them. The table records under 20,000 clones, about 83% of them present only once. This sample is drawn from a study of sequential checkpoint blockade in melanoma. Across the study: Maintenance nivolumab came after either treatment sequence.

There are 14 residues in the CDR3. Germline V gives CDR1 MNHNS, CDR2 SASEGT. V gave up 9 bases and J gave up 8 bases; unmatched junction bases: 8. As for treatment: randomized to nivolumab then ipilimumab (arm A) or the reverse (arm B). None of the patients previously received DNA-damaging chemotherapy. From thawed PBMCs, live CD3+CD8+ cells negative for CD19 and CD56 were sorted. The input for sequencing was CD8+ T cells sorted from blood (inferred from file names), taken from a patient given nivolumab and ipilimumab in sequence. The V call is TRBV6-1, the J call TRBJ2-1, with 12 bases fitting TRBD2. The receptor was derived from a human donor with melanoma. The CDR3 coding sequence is TGTGCCAGTACTGGGACTAGCGGGCCTCATGAGCAGTTCTTC. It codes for CASTGTSGPHEQFF.